This record covers a single TCR beta chain. The sample holds many counts of this clonotype. Its cognate antigen has yet to be identified. There are no base qualities to consult, and no much larger clone falls within one base. The data were taken from a study of T-cell memory formation after mild COVID-19 (dated by TCRdb to about 2021). Notes on the research overall: TCR sequence clusters from the two donors were found to be largely donor specific. In a couple of donors, T-cell clones that expanded and contracted after mild COVID-19 were followed by sequencing TCRalpha and TCRbeta repertoires longitudinally. Two young, previously healthy adult volunteers made up the cohort, one male and one female.

CDR1 and CDR2 (SGHRS, YFSETQ) derive from the germline V gene. The trim is 2 bases for V and 6 bases for J, with a gap of 7 bases between the germline ends. From its cysteine to its phenylalanine, the CDR3 spans 12 amino acids. Only the CDR3 region is kept as DNA, spanning 36 bases read in frame from base 1. PBMCs were isolated by Ficoll-Paque density gradient centrifugation. The paper as a whole reports these results and caveats: Clones that contracted from day 15 to 85 showed balanced CD4/CD8 phenotypes, whereas a second wave of clones that expanded from day 15 to 37 leaned towards CD4+. SARS-CoV-2 specificity of the second-wave clones peaking on day 37 was not confirmed. Contracting CD4+ clones turned up mainly in the CM and EM memory subsets, whereas EMRA was where CD8+ clones were enriched. Some responding clones were detected in pre-infection memory, which suggested that pre-existing cross-reactive memory T cells had joined the SARS-CoV-2 response. The study covered only a couple of mild cases, and larger cohorts including severe cases with pre-infection samples were considered necessary.

Data came from an Illumina NovaSeq 6000. TCRalpha and TCRbeta cDNA libraries were built by 5'RACE with constant-segment primers, adding sample barcodes and unique molecular identifiers. RNA was extracted from every sample with Trizol reagent. Amplification of the libraries took two PCR steps, and the second step added a second sample barcode plus Illumina TruSeq adapters. Sequencing of libraries was performed on an Illumina NovaSeq with 2 x 150 bp paired-end reads. In the authors' own workflow: The reads were demultiplexed and collapsed into UMI-guided consensus sequences using migec v1.2.7. Using mixcr v2.1.11, UMI consensuses were aligned to TRA and TRB V and J templates and then assembled into clonotypes. Expanded or contracted clonotypes were those called significant by both edgeR and NoisET, with noise models trained on biological replicates. For edgeR calls, the cutoffs were a false discovery rate-adjusted p below 0.01 and a log2 fold-change threshold of 1. As an exploratory analysis of dynamics, max-normalized trajectories of the 1000 most abundant clonotypes were examined with PCA combined with hierarchical clustering. The CD4 or CD8 phenotype of responding clones was assigned using the separately sequenced CD4+ and CD8+ repertoires. TCRdb trimmed the raw reads at Q25, called clones with MiXCR and kept productive beta chains. Identical CDR3 proteins give one entry, which carries the most common genes and DNA. TCRdb, not the authors, supplied the V and J calls. The table for this sample lists roughly 280,000 distinct CDR3 sequences; about a sixth of them were counted only once. Jointly, the top ten make up 22% of the sample.

The V and J segments used are TRBV5-1 and TRBJ2-3; no D gene is confidently identified. The sequenced sample consisted of PBMCs or a T cell subset sorted from them (not recorded which). The sequence derives from a man between 18 and 29 years old who had mild COVID-19 (a few samples of this study predate the infection). The sample titles of this study are shuffled in the database, so cell type and time point are left out; the donor was told from shared clones. The DNA reads TGCGCCAGCAGCTTTTTATTGGATACGCAGTATTTT. This gives the protein CASSFLLDTQYF.